One T cell receptor (beta chain) is described in this entry. This record belongs to a study of control samples from healthy donors and cancer patients. Repertoires were generated with immunoSEQ multiplex PCR, while TCRdb's copy carries only in-frame clones and drops some. The sample holds roughly 120,000 clones; 70% to 90% are singletons and the top ten take less than 4%. The CDR3 runs 15 residues. Per the germline V gene, CDR1 is SGHDT and CDR2 is YYEEEE. V lost 1 base to trimming and J lost 2 bases, with 12 bases between them. This TCR was recovered from a man aged 40-49 years in good health. The V gene is TRBV5-6, the J gene TRBJ1-2; no clear D. What was sequenced was blood. The CDR3 DNA reads TGTGCCAGCAGCTTGTCGTACACCCCCAACTATGGCTACACCTTC. This gives the protein CASSLSYTPNYGYTF.